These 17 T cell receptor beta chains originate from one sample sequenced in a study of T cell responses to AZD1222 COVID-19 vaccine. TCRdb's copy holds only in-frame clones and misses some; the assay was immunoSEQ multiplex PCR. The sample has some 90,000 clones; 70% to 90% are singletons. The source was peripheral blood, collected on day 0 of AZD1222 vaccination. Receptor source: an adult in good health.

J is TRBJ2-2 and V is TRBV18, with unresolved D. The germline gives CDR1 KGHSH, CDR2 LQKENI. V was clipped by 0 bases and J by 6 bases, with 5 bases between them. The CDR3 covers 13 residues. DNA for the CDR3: TGTGCCAGCTCACCACCAGGGTCCGGGGAGCTGTTTTTT. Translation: CASSPPGSGELFF.

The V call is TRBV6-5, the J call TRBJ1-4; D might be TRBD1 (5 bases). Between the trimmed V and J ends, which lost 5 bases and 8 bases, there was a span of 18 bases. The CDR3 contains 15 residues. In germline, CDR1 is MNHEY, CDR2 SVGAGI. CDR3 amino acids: CASSPPPGGWEKLFF. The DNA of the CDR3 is TGTGCCAGCAGTCCCCCCCCGGGGGGATGGGAAAAACTGTTTTTT.

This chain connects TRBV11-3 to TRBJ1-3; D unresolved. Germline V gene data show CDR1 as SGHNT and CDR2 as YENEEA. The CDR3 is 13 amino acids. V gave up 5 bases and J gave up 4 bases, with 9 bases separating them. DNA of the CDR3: TGTGCCAGCAGCCCCGACGGGGGAAACACCATATATTTT. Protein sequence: CASSPDGGNTIYF.

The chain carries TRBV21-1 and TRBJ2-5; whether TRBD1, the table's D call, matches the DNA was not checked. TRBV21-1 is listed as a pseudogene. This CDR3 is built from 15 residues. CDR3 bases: TGTGCCAGCAGCTATCCGGGACAGGTGGGGGAGACCCAGTACTTC. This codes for CASSYPGQVGETQYF.

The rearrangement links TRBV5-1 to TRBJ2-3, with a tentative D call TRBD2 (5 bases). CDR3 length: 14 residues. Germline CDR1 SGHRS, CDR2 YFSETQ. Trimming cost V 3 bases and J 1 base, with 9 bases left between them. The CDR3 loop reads CASSWGSGTDTQYF. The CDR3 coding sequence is TGCGCCAGCAGCTGGGGTAGCGGCACAGATACGCAGTATTTT.

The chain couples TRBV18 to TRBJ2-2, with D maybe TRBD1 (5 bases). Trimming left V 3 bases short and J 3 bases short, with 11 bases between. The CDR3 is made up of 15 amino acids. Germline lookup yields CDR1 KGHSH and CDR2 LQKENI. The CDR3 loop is CASSPGQDHTGELFF. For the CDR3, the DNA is TGTGCCAGCTCACCGGGGCAGGACCACACCGGGGAGCTGTTTTTT.

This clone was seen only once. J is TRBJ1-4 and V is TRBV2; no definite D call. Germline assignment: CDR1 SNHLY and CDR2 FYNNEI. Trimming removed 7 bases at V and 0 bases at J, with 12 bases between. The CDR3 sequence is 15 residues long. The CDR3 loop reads CASTLAGATNEKLFF. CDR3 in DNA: TGTGCCAGCACCCTGGCGGGAGCAACTAATGAAAAACTGTTTTTT. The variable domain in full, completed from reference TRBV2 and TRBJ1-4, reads EPEVTQTPSHQVTQMGQEVILRCVPISNHLYFYWYRQILGQKVEFLVSFYNNEISEKSEIFDDQFSVERPDGSNFTLKIRSTKLEDSAMYFCASTLAGATNEKLFFGSGTQLSVL.

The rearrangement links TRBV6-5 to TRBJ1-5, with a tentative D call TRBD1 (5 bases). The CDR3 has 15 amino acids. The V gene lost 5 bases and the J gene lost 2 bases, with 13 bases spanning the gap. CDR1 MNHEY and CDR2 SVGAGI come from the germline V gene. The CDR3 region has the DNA TGTGCCAGCAGTCCCGGGGGGAACGGCAATCAGCCCCAGCATTTT. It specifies CASSPGGNGNQPQHF.

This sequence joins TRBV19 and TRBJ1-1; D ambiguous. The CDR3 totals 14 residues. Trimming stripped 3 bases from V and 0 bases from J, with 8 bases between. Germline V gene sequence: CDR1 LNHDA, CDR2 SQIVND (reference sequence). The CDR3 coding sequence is TGTGCCAGTAGTATCCAGGATATGAACACTGAAGCTTTCTTT. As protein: CASSIQDMNTEAFF.

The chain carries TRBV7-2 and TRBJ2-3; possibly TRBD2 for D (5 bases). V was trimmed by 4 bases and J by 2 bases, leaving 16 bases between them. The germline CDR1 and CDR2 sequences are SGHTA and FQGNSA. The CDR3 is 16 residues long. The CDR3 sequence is CASSSWRGWATDTQYF. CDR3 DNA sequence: TGTGCCAGCAGCTCCTGGAGAGGGTGGGCCACAGATACGCAGTATTTT.

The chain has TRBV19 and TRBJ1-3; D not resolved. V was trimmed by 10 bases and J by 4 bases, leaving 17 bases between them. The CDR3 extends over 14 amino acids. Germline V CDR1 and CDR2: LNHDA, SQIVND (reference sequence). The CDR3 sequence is CAISPTWPGNTIYF. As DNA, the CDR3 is TGTGCCATCTCCCCCACTTGGCCCGGAAACACCATATATTTT.

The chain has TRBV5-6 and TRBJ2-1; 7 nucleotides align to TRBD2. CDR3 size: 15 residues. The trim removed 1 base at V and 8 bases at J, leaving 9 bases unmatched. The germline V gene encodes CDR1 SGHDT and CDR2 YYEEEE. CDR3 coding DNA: TGTGCCAGCAGCTTGAGGAGACTAGCCACGGATGAGCAGTTCTTC. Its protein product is CASSLRRLATDEQFF.

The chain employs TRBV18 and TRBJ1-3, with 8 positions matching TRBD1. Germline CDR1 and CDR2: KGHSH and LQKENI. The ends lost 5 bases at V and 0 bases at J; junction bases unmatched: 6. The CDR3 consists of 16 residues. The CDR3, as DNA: TGTGCCAGCTCAACCTTCACAGGGGGCTCTGGAAACACCATATATTTT. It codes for CASSTFTGGSGNTIYF.

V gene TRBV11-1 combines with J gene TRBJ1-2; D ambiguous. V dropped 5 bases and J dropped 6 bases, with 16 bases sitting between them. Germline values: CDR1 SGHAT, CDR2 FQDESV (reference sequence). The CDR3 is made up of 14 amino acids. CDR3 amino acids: CASSDRTLWDGYTF. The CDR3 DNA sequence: TGTGCCAGCAGCGACCGGACCCTGTGGGATGGCTACACCTTC.

Written as DNA, the CDR3 is TGTGCCAGCAGTTTGGGGGACACAGATACGCAGTATTTT. Its protein product is CASSLGDTDTQYF. The chain links TRBV12-3 or TRBV12-4 to TRBJ2-3; the D call may be TRBD1 or TRBD2 (5 bases each). This CDR3 has 13 amino acids. Trimming cost V 3 bases and J 2 bases, with 6 bases left between them.

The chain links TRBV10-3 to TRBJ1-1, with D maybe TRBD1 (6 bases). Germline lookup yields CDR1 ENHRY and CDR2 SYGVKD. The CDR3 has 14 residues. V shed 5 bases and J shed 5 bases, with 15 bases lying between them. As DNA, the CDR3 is TGTGCCATCAGTTCCACAGGGAGTTCTACTGAAGCTTTCTTT. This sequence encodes CAISSTGSSTEAFF.

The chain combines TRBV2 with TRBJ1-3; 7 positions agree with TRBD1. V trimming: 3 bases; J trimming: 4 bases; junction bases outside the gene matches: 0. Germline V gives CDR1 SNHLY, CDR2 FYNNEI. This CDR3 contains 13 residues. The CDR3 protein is CASSEGQGNTIYF. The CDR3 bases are TGTGCCAGCAGTGAGGGACAGGGAAACACCATATATTTT.